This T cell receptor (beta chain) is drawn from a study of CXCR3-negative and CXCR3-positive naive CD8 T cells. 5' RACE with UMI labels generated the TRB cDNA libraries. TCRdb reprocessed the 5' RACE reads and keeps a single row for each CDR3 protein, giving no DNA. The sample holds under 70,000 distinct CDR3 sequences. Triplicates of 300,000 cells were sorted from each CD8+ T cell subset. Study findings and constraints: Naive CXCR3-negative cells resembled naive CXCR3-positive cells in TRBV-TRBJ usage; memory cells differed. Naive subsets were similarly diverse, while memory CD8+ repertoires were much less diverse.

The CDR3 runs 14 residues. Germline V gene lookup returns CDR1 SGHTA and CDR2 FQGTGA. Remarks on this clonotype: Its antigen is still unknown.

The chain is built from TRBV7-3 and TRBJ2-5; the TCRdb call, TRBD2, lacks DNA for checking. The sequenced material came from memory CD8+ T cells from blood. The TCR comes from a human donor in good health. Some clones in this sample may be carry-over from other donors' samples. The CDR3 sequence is CASSPTSGRETQYF. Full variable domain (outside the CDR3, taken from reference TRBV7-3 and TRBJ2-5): GAGVSQTPSNKVTEKGKYVELRCDPISGHTALYWYRQSLGQGPEFLIYFQGTGAADDSGLPNDRFFAVRPEGSVSTLKIQRTERGDSAVYLCASSPTSGRETQYFGPGTRLLVL.